The 8 T cell receptor beta chains given below trace back to one sample, sequenced in a study of blood T cell repertoires in COVID-19. Data came from immunoSEQ multiplex PCR; TCRdb stores just in-frame clones and leaves some out. The data show 310,000 or so clones, 87% seen once. The sequenced sample was peripheral blood. The receptors stem from a man aged 50 to 60 with active or convalescent COVID-19.

This chain uses TRBV7-2 with TRBJ2-3; 11 bases match TRBD1. Losses at the gene ends were 5 bases for V and 4 bases for J; bases not matched to a gene: 2. This CDR3 spans 14 amino acids. Germline V gives CDR1 SGHTA, CDR2 FQGNSA. The CDR3 here is CASSGQGAADTQYF. Written as DNA, the CDR3 is TGTGCCAGCAGCGGACAGGGGGCAGCAGATACGCAGTATTTT.

The CDR3 spells CASSLYVGGSNTEAFF. The CDR3 bases are TGTGCCAGCAGTTTATATGTGGGGGGGTCTAACACTGAAGCTTTCTTT. The rearrangement links TRBV28 to TRBJ1-1; D is possibly TRBD1 (5 bases). V was clipped by 1 base and J by 2 bases, with 14 bases between them. The CDR3 totals 16 residues. Germline loops: CDR1 MDHEN, CDR2 SYDVKM.

The genes are TRBV14 and TRBJ2-1, with 7 bases identical to TRBD2. The CDR3 has 15 amino acids. Losses at the gene ends were 2 bases for V and 6 bases for J; bases not matched to a gene: 7. In germline, CDR1 is SGHDN, CDR2 FVKESK. The DNA for the CDR3 is TGTGCCAGCAGCCAACCGGGACTACCAGGCAATGAGCAGTTCTTC. Protein sequence: CASSQPGLPGNEQFF.

The rearrangement links TRBV18 to TRBJ2-2, with 7 nucleotides matching TRBD2. The CDR3 contains 16 residues. The germline CDR1 and CDR2 sequences are KGHSH and LQKENI. V dropped 3 bases and J dropped 2; count of bases not matched to a gene: 6. As DNA, the CDR3 is TGTGCCAGCTCACCTACCGGGGAGGGAAACACCGGGGAGCTGTTTTTT. The encoded protein is CASSPTGEGNTGELFF.

The V call is TRBV9, the J call TRBJ2-7, with 7 bases fitting TRBD1. The trim removed 9 bases at V and 2 bases at J, leaving 11 bases unmatched. Germline CDR1 reads SGDLS; CDR2 reads YYNGEE. The length of the CDR3 is 14 residues. The CDR3 spells CATRQGQKTYEQYF. In nucleotides, the CDR3 is TGTGCCACCAGACAGGGACAAAAAACCTACGAGCAGTACTTC.

This chain uses TRBV6-2 or TRBV6-3 with TRBJ1-5; D is ambiguous. V lost 2 bases to trimming and J lost 1 base, with 6 bases between them. This CDR3 region has 14 residues. Germline V gives CDR1 MNHEY, CDR2 SVGEGT. This CDR3 is CASSYTTSNQPQHF. CDR3 nucleotides: TGTGCCAGCAGTTACACCACAAGCAATCAGCCCCAGCATTTT.

The chain has TRBV6-5 and TRBJ1-2; D ambiguous. From germline, CDR1 is MNHEY and CDR2 SVGAGI. V gave up 8 bases and J gave up 6 bases, with 13 bases separating them. The length of the CDR3 is 12 residues. The DNA for the CDR3 is TGTGCCAGCCAACAGTACCAGCATGGCTACACCTTC. This sequence encodes CASQQYQHGYTF.

The J gene is TRBJ1-4, the V gene TRBV5-1; the D gene is possibly TRBD1 (6 bases). The CDR3 has 15 amino acids. Between the trimmed V and J ends, which lost 5 bases and 6 bases, there was a span of 17 bases. Germline values: CDR1 SGHRS, CDR2 YFSETQ. CDR3 amino acids: CASRPQTGSDEKLFF. CDR3 nucleotide sequence: TGCGCCAGCAGACCACAAACAGGGTCGGATGAAAAACTGTTTTTT.